This T cell receptor (beta chain) was observed in a study of T cell responses to AZD1222 COVID-19 vaccine. Turning to the study itself: Combined were second doses at about 4 or about 12 weeks.

Study results and limitations: Clonal diversity may have been underestimated in mostly white British donors. Without day 14 samples, only post-peak T cell repertoires were studied. Following two doses of AZD1222, Spike-specific TCR breadth and depth rose.

V shed 4 bases and J shed 2 bases, with 6 bases lying between them. The length of the CDR3 is 12 residues. Germline V CDR1 and CDR2: WSHSY, SAAADI. Profiling relied on immunoSEQ multiplex PCR, and the TCRdb table lists in-frame clones only, not all of them. The sample has roughly 180,000 clones; 91% are singletons. With respect to this clone: Its matching antigen is unknown.

The rearrangement uses TRBV10-2 and TRBJ2-7; D might be TRBD1 or TRBD2, each matching 5 bases. This TCR came from an adult in good health. The sequenced sample was peripheral blood, obtained on day 0 of AZD1222 vaccination. The CDR3 DNA is TGCGCCAGCAGTGGGGGGACCTACGAGCAGTACTTC. It translates to CASSGGTYEQYF.